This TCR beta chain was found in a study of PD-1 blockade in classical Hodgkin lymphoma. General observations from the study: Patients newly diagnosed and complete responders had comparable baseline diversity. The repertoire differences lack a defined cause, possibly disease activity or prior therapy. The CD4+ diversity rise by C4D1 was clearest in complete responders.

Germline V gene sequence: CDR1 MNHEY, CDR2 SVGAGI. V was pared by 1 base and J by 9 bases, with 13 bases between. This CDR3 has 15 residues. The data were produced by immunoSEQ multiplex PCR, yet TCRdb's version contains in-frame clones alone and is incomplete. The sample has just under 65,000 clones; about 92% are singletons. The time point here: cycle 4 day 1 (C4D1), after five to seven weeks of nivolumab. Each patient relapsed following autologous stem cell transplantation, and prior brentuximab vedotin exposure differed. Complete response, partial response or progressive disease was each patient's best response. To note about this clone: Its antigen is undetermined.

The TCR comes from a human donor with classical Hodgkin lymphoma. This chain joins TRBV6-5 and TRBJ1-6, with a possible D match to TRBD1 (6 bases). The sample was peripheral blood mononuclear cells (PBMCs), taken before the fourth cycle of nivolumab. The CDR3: CASSYLQGITSPLHF. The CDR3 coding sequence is TGTGCCAGCAGTTACTTACAGGGAATAACTTCACCCCTCCACTTT.